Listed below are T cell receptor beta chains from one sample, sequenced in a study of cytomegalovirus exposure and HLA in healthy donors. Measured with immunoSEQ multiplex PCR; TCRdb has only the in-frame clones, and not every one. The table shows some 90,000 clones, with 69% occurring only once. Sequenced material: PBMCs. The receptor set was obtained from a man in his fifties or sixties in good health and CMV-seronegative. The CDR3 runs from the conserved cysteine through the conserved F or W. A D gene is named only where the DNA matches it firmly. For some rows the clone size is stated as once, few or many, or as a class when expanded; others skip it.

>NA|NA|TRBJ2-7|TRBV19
TGTGCCAGTAGTATAGGGGCAGGGGGGAGCTCCTACGAGCAGTACTTC
CASSIGAGGSSYEQYF
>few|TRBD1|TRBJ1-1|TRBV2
TGTGCCAGCAGGGGACAGGGGGACACTGAAGCTTTCTTT
CASRGQGDTEAFF
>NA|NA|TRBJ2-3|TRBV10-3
TGTGCCATCAGCATGGAGGAATCAGATACGCAGTATTTT
CAISMEESDTQYF
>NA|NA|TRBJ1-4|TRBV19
TGTGCCAGTAGTCCCGCCCCAGGGGTCCAAGAAAAACTGTTTTTT
CASSPAPGVQEKLFF
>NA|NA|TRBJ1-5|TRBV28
TGTGCCAGCAGTTGGACAGTGAATCAGCCCCAGCATTTT
CASSWTVNQPQHF
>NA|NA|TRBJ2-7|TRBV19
TGTGCCAGTAGTATAAGGACATCCTACGAGCAGTACTTC
CASSIRTSYEQYF
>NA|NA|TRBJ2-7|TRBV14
TGTGCCAGCAGCCAAGATTCAGGCCGACGCTACGAGCAGTACTTC
CASSQDSGRRYEQYF
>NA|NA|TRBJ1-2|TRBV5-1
TGCGCCAGCAGCTTGGAGAGGGGACTTTATGGCTACACCTTC
CASSLERGLYGYTF
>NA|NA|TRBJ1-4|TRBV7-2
TGTGCCAGCAGTCACGAGGGGAGGATCTGGGGAAAACTGTTTTTT
CASSHEGRIWGKLFF
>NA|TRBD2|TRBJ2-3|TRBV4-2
TGTGCCAGTCGACTAGCGGGGGGAATTAGCACAGATACGCAGTATTTT
CASRLAGGISTDTQYF
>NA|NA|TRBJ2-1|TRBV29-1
TGCAGCGTTGAAACTCACACAGGGTACAATGAGCAGTTCTTC
CSVETHTGYNEQFF
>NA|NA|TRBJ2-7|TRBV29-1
TGCAGCGTTGAAGGGGGGGACGAGCAGTACTTC
CSVEGGDEQYF
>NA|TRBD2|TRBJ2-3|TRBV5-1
TGCGCCAGCAGCGGGGCGGGGGGAGGCACAGATACGCAGTATTTT
CASSGAGGGTDTQYF
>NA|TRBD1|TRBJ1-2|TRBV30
TGTGCCTGGAGTCCACAGGGGTATGGCTACACCTTC
CAWSPQGYGYTF
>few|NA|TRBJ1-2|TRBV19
TGTGCCAGTACCCCGGCGGGTGTCTATGGCTACACCTTC
CASTPAGVYGYTF
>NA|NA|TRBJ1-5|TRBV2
TGTGCCAGCAGTGTGTTGAGTAGCGATCAGCCCCAGCATTTT
CASSVLSSDQPQHF